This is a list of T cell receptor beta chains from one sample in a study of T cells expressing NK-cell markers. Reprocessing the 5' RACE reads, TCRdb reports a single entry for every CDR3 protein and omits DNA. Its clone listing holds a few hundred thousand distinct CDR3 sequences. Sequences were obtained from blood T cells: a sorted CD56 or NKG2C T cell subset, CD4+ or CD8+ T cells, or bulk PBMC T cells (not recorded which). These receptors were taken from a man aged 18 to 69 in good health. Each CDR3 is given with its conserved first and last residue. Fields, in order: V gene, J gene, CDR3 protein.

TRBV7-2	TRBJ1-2	CASSTGPDRGGYGYTF
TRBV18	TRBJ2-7	CASSRTGQGGEQYF
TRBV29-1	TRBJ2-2	CSVVLSPANTGELFF
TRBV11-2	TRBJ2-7	CASSPSAGTSDSYEQYF
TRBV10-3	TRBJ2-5	CAIGTGVETQYF
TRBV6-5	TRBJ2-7	CASSWGYEQYF
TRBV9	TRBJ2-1	CASSVEAGEINNEQFF
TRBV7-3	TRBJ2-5	CAIPTRVFRKETQYF
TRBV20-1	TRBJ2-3	CSAGAGSGDTQYF
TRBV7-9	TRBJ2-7	CASSPYDYEQYF
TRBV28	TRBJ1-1	CASSLTGLAAFF